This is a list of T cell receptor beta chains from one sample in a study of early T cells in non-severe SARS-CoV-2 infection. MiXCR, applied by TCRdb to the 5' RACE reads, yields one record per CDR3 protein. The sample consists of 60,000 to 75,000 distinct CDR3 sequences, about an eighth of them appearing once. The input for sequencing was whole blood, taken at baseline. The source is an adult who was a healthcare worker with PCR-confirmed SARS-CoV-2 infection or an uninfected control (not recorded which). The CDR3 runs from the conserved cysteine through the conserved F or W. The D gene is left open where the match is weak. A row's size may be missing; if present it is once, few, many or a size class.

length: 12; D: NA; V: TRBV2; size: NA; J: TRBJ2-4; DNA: TGTGCCAGCAGTGACCCGAGAAACATTCAGTACTTC; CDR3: CASSDPRNIQYF
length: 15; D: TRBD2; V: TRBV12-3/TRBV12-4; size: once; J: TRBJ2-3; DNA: TGTGCCAGCATTAGTAGCGGGGGCAGCACAGATACGCAGTATTTT; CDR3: CASISSGGSTDTQYF
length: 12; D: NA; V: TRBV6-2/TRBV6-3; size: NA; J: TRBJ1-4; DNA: TGTGCCAGCAGCGCAACTAATGAAAAACTGTTTTTT; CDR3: CASSATNEKLFF
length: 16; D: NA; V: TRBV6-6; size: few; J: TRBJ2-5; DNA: TGTGCCAGCAGTTACCAACCCTGGCAGCGGCAAGAGACCCAGTACTTC; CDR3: CASSYQPWQRQETQYF
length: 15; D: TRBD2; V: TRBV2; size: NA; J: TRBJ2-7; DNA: TGTGCCAGCAGTGAACAGACTAGCGGGAGCTACGAGCAGTACTTC; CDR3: CASSEQTSGSYEQYF
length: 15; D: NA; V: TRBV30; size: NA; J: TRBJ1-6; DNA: TGTGCCTGGAGTGAGACCGGGACTTGGGACTCACCCCTCCACTTT; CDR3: CAWSETGTWDSPLHF
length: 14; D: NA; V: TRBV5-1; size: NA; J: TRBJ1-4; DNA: TGCGCCAGCAGTAAATCCGGGATGAATGAAAAACTGTTTTTT; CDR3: CASSKSGMNEKLFF
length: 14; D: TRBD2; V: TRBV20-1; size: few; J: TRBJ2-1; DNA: TGCAGTGCGCGGGGACTAGCGGATTACAATGAGCAGTTCTTC; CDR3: CSARGLADYNEQFF
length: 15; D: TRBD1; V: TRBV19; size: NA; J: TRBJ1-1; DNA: TGTGCCAGTAGCACGGGGGACAGCTGGTACACTGAAGCTTTCTTT; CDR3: CASSTGDSWYTEAFF
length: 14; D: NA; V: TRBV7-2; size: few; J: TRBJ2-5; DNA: TGTGCCAGCAGCCGAGATTATCCGGAAGAGACCCAGTACTTC; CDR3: CASSRDYPEETQYF
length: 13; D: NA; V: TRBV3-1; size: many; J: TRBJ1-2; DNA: TGTGCCAGCAGCCAGGCCCTTAACTATGGCTACACCTTC; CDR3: CASSQALNYGYTF
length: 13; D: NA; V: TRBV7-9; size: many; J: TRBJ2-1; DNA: TGTGCCAGCAGCAGAGGGCGACGGAATGAGCAGTTCTTC; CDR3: CASSRGRRNEQFF
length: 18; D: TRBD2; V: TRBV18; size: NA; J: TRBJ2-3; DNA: TGTGCCAGCTCACCACGGACTAGCGGGGTTACTAGCACAGATACGCAGTATTTT; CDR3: CASSPRTSGVTSTDTQYF
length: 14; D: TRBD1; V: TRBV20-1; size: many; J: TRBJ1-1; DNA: TGCAGTGCTAGGGAAGGGGGCGGGAACACTGAAGCTTTCTTT; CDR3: CSAREGGGNTEAFF
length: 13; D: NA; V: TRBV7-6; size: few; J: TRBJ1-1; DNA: TGTGCCAGCAGCTCCGGTCGGAGGACTGAAGCTTTCTTT; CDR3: CASSSGRRTEAFF
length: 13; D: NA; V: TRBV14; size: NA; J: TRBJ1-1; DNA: TGTGCCAGCAGCCGACGGGCGACCACTGAAGCTTTCTTT; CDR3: CASSRRATTEAFF
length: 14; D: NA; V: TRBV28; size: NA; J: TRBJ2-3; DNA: TGTGCCAGCAGTTTAACCGGGACGCTTGATACGCAGTATTTT; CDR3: CASSLTGTLDTQYF